The 4 T cell receptor beta chains in this list originate from one sample, sequenced in a study of CD4 T cells in relation to SARS-CoV-2 and coronaviruses. These receptors lack a known antigen. Data came from immunoSEQ multiplex PCR; TCRdb stores just in-frame clones and leaves some out. The profile shows 35,000 or so clones, around 77% of them singletons. Sequencing used memory CD4+ T cells from PBMCs, cultured in vitro. The receptors come from an adult with COVID-19.

The rearrangement links TRBV19 to TRBJ1-2; D not resolved. Germline CDR1 LNHDA, CDR2 SQIVND (reference sequence). The CDR3 sequence is 9 residues long. Here the CDR3 reads CAAVYGYTF. The CDR3 nucleotides are TGTGCGGCGGTCTATGGCTACACCTTC.

The rearrangement links TRBV6-1 to TRBJ1-5; 7 bases agree with TRBD1. V shed 3 bases and J 4 bases; nucleotides not matched to a gene: 6. Germline V lookup: CDR1 MNHNS, CDR2 SASEGT. CDR3 size: 15 residues. The DNA of the CDR3 is TGTGCCAGCAGTGAGAGAGACAGGGATAATCAGCCCCAGCATTTT. Protein: CASSERDRDNQPQHF.

In this sample, this clone turned up a few times. CDR3 DNA sequence: TGTGCCAGCAGCTTGCAGGGTGGAATCGGGGAGCAGTACTTC. Its translation: CASSLQGGIGEQYF. This chain connects TRBV7-9 to TRBJ2-7; TRBD1 might be the D (5 bases). Looked up from germline, CDR1 is SEHNR and CDR2 is FQNEAQ (reference sequence). This CDR3 is 14 amino acids long. V lost 3 bases and J 7 bases, leaving 16 bases between the germline ends.

This chain uses TRBV6-5 with TRBJ2-1, with 10 bases lining up with TRBD2. The CDR3 totals 13 residues. The V and J ends lost 7 bases and 7 bases, in that order; junction bases with no gene match: 4. The germline gives CDR1 MNHEY, CDR2 SVGAGI. This CDR3 is CASKASGSNEQFF. The DNA for the CDR3 is TGTGCCAGCAAGGCTAGCGGGAGTAATGAGCAGTTCTTC.